The rows below give T cell receptor beta chains drawn from one sample of a study of blood T cell repertoires in COVID-19. Produced via immunoSEQ multiplex PCR; TCRdb's table is partial and in-frame only. The sample contains about 180,000 clones, approximately 87% of which appear only once. The source material was peripheral blood. The receptors were gathered from a man in his 70s with active or convalescent COVID-19. Both conserved end residues are part of each CDR3. The order of the fields is CDR3 DNA, CDR3 protein, D gene, J gene, V gene, CDR3 length, clone size. D genes are given only for firm matches. Some rows mark clone size as missing; the rest say once, few, many or name a class of expanded clone.

TGTGCCAGCAGTTCCGGGACAGGGGGCAGTCAGCCCCAGCATTTT	CASSSGTGGSQPQHF	TRBD1	TRBJ1-5	TRBV27	15	once
TGTGCCAGCTCACCACGACAGGAGAACACTGAAGCTTTCTTT	CASSPRQENTEAFF	NA	TRBJ1-1	TRBV18	14	NA
TGTGCCAGCAGTGATGCGGACACTGAAGCTTTCTTT	CASSDADTEAFF	NA	TRBJ1-1	TRBV2	12	few
TGTGCCAGCAGCTTAGTTGGGAGGGGTCGGCCCCAGCATTTT	CASSLVGRGRPQHF	NA	TRBJ1-5	TRBV7-2	14	NA
TGCAGTGCTAGCATGAACACTGAAGCTTTCTTT	CSASMNTEAFF	NA	TRBJ1-1	TRBV20-1	11	once
TGTGCCAGCAGTTACACCGCAGGGCCCTATGGCTACACCTTC	CASSYTAGPYGYTF	NA	TRBJ1-2	TRBV6-2/TRBV6-3	14	NA
TGTGCCAGCACGGAAACGGGTGGAACAGATACGCAGTATTTT	CASTETGGTDTQYF	NA	TRBJ2-3	TRBV2	14	few
TGTGCCATCAGTCGAGGAGGACAGGGGACGGGAAACACCATATATTTT	CAISRGGQGTGNTIYF	TRBD1	TRBJ1-3	TRBV10-3	16	NA
TGTGCCAGCAGCTCTAGGAGGACTAGCGGGAGTGTGGAGACCCAGTACTTC	CASSSRRTSGSVETQYF	TRBD2	TRBJ2-5	TRBV11-3	17	NA
TGTGCCAGCAGACCGAGCTCTGGGGCCAACGTCCTGACTTTC	CASRPSSGANVLTF	NA	TRBJ2-6	TRBV2	14	NA
TGCGCCAGCAGCCAAACGGACAGGGTGACTGAAGCTTTCTTT	CASSQTDRVTEAFF	TRBD1	TRBJ1-1	TRBV4-1	14	NA
TGTGCCAGCAGCTCCAAGGGCCTAGCGGGGGACCCGGGTGAGCAGTTCTTC	CASSSKGLAGDPGEQFF	TRBD2	TRBJ2-1	TRBV7-2	17	NA
TGTGCCAGCAGCCAGGACAGGGGAGGTTATGGCTACACCTTC	CASSQDRGGYGYTF	TRBD1	TRBJ1-2	TRBV27	14	NA
TGCGCCAGCCAACCGGGACACATCTCTGGGGCCAACGTCCTGACTTTC	CASQPGHISGANVLTF	NA	TRBJ2-6	TRBV5-1	16	NA
TGTGCCAGCATCACAAAGGGACATGGCCACGGCTACACCTTC	CASITKGHGHGYTF	NA	TRBJ1-2	TRBV6-6	14	NA
TGTGCCACTCGCAACCGAGGGAGGGATGAAAAACTGTTTTTT	CATRNRGRDEKLFF	NA	TRBJ1-4	TRBV10-3	14	NA
TGTGCCAGCAGTTCCGGCTACTTCGGACTACGGGAGGGCTACACCTTC	CASSSGYFGLREGYTF	NA	TRBJ1-2	TRBV27	16	few